Presented here are 21 T cell receptor beta chains from one specimen sequenced in a study of ipilimumab plus nivolumab after autologous stem cell transplantation. The repertoire was sequenced with immunoSEQ multiplex PCR; TCRdb's copy has only in-frame clones and lacks some. The sample carries over 80,000 clones, nearly 85% recorded once. Source: PBMCs, taken in a trial of ipilimumab plus nivolumab as post-transplant consolidation. The receptors here all came from a male donor with diffuse large B-cell lymphoma.

This chain joins TRBV19 and TRBJ1-5; no firm D call. The CDR3 spans 15 residues. The V end lost 0 bases, the J end lost 7 bases, and 13 bases lay between the germline ends. Germline CDR1 is LNHDA and CDR2 is SQIVND (reference sequence). The CDR3 sequence is CASSIDKGSRQPQHF. The CDR3 bases are TGTGCCAGTAGTATAGATAAAGGGTCCCGGCAGCCCCAGCATTTT.

This clone has more than one count but fewer than ten. The CDR3 is CSVDLQRAFF. CDR3 bases: TGCAGCGTTGACCTCCAGCGAGCTTTCTTT. The chain has TRBV29-1 and TRBJ1-1; D is unclear. The CDR3 loop spans 10 amino acids. Germline CDR1 and CDR2: SQVTM and ANQGSEA. Trimming left V 3 bases short and J 10 bases short, with 9 bases between.

This chain uses TRBV6-1 with TRBJ2-6; 8 nucleotides agree with TRBD1. The V and J ends lost 10 bases and 4 bases, in that order; junction bases with no gene match: 6. Per germline, CDR1 MNHNS and CDR2 SASEGT. This CDR3 region has 14 residues. CDR3 sequence reads: CATTGVWGANVLTF. As DNA, the CDR3 is TGTGCCACGACAGGGGTGTGGGGGGCCAACGTCCTGACTTTC.

This rearrangement joins TRBV6-1 to TRBJ2-7, with TRBD1 matching 11 bases. CDR1 and CDR2 from the germline V gene are MNHNS and SASEGT. The CDR3 sequence is 14 residues long. V was pared by 8 bases and J by 4 bases, with 7 bases of the junction left unmatched. The CDR3 DNA follows: TGTGCCAGCCGGGGACAGGGGGGCGGGTACGAGCAGTACTTC. This encodes CASRGQGGGYEQYF.

The chain recombines TRBV6-1 with TRBJ1-1, with D possibly TRBD1 on 5 matching bases. CDR3 length equals 14 residues. The V gene's germline CDR1 is MNHNS and CDR2 SASEGT. Trimming took off 9 bases at V and 1 base at J, with 15 bases between the two ends. This chain's CDR3 is CASKGRDPNTEAFF. The CDR3 DNA sequence: TGTGCCAGTAAGGGTCGGGACCCGAACACTGAAGCTTTCTTT.

Details on this clone: Other DNA sequences in the sample encode the same CDR3. CDR3 sequence reads: CASSTGTGGYEQYF. The DNA for the CDR3 is TGTGCCAGTAGCACCGGGACAGGGGGCTACGAGCAGTACTTC. The genes are TRBV19 and TRBJ2-7; TRBD1 aligns across 11 bases. The CDR3 runs 14 residues. V lost 6 bases to trimming and J lost 3 bases; unmatched junction nucleotides: 4. CDR1 is LNHDA, CDR2 SQIVND, per germline (reference sequence).

The V gene is TRBV30, the J gene TRBJ1-1; no firm D call. Germline V gene data show CDR1 as GTSNPN and CDR2 as SVGIG (reference sequence). The V gene lost 0 bases and the J gene lost 4 bases, with 15 bases spanning the gap. The CDR3 spans 15 residues. The CDR3 spells CAWSVQFSRSTEAFF. The CDR3 DNA is TGTGCCTGGAGTGTACAGTTTTCCCGGTCCACTGAAGCTTTCTTT. Full variable domain (remainder filled in from reference TRBV30 and TRBJ1-1): SQTIHQWPATLVQPVGSPLSLECTVEGTSNPNLYWYRQAAGRGLQLLFYSVGIGQISSEVPQNLSASRPQDRQFILSSKKLLLSDSGFYLCAWSVQFSRSTEAFFGQGTRLTVV.

The chain links TRBV25-1 to TRBJ1-2; 7 bases map to TRBD1. Germline CDR1 is MGHDK and CDR2 is SYGVNS. With 1 base clipped from V and 8 bases from J, the junction kept 13 bases outside the gene matches. The CDR3 spans 16 residues. The CDR3: CASSESNTGDLRGYTF. The CDR3 region has the DNA TGTGCCAGCAGTGAATCGAATACAGGGGACCTGCGGGGCTACACCTTC.

The chain carries TRBV19 and TRBJ1-1; D is undetermined. Germline CDR1 LNHDA, CDR2 SQIVND (reference sequence). CDR3 size: 13 residues. Trimming pared 9 bases from V and 0 bases from J, leaving 11 bases between. In DNA form, the CDR3 reads TGTGCCAGCCGGGCCCCCATGAACACTGAAGCTTTCTTT. It codes for CASRAPMNTEAFF. Filled out from reference TRBV19 and TRBJ1-1, the complete variable domain reads DGGITQSPKYLFRKEGQNVTLSCEQNLNHDAMYWYRQDPGQGLRLIYYSQIVNDFQKGDIAEGYSVSREKKESFPLTVTSAQKNPTAFYLCASRAPMNTEAFFGQGTRLTVV.

The rearrangement links TRBV28 to TRBJ2-2; TRBD1 aligns across 7 bases. CDR1 MDHEN and CDR2 SYDVKM come from the germline V gene. The CDR3 runs to 17 residues. With V trimmed by 7 bases and J by 1 base, 12 bases remained unmatched. The CDR3 DNA reads TGTGCCAGCACCCAGGGGGTCGTGGGATTGAACACCGGGGAGCTGTTTTTT. Translation: CASTQGVVGLNTGELFF.

The chain links TRBV9 to TRBJ1-3; 7 positions match TRBD1. V lost 0 bases to trimming and J lost 4 bases; unmatched junction nucleotides: 7. Germline CDR1 and CDR2: SGDLS and YYNGEE. The CDR3 contains 16 residues. CDR3 in DNA: TGTGCCAGCAGCGTAGAGGAGGGGGCGGAAGGAAACACCATATATTTT. As protein: CASSVEEGAEGNTIYF.

A note on this clone: This sample also contains other DNA sequences that code for the same CDR3. V usage is TRBV7-2 and J usage is TRBJ1-2; D may be TRBD1 (5 bases). The CDR3 loop spans 14 amino acids. V gave up 4 bases and J gave up 4 bases, with 13 bases separating them. CDR1 is SGHTA, CDR2 FQGNSA, per germline. For the CDR3, the DNA is TGTGCCAGCAGCTCCCGGGGGGTGGGCTATGGCTACACCTTC. It codes for CASSSRGVGYGYTF.

The CDR3: CASSEGAAQETQYF. The CDR3 nucleotides read TGTGCCAGCTCAGAGGGGGCAGCCCAAGAGACCCAGTACTTC. The chain joins TRBV25-1 to TRBJ2-5; 7 bases line up with TRBD1. CDR1 and CDR2 from the germline V gene are MGHDK and SYGVNS. This CDR3 is built from 14 residues. Losses at the gene ends were 8 bases for V and 1 base for J; bases not matched to a gene: 7. Together with reference TRBV25-1 and TRBJ2-5, the CDR3 gives the full variable domain: EADIYQTPRYLVIGTGKKITLECSQTMGHDKMYWYQQDPGMELHLIHYSYGVNSTEKGDLSSESTVSRIRTEHFPLTLESARPSHTSQYLCASSEGAAQETQYFGPGTRLLVL.

This clone turned up a few times. This sequence joins TRBV19 and TRBJ1-3, with D uncertain. Trimming removed 1 base at V and 3 bases at J, with 10 bases between. This CDR3 has 15 amino acids. Germline values: CDR1 LNHDA, CDR2 SQIVND (reference sequence). The CDR3 region is CASSIGTAYGNTIYF. CDR3 bases: TGTGCCAGTAGTATAGGCACGGCCTATGGAAACACCATATATTTT.

This clone came up once. The J gene is TRBJ2-1, the V gene TRBV5-6; D call uncertain. Trimming pared 2 bases from V and 4 bases from J, leaving 7 bases between. The CDR3 is 13 residues long. Germline lookup yields CDR1 SGHDT and CDR2 YYEEEE. The CDR3 spells CASSFNSYNEQFF. CDR3 coding DNA: TGTGCCAGCAGCTTCAACAGTTACAATGAGCAGTTCTTC.

V gene TRBV5-5 combines with J gene TRBJ2-3, with TRBD1 identical over 8 bases. Germline CDR1 reads SGHKS; CDR2 reads YYEKEE (reference sequence). The length of the CDR3 is 15 residues. Unmatched junction bases numbered 5, after V lost 4 bases and J lost 1 base. The CDR3 protein is CASSVGQVGTDTQYF. The CDR3 coding sequence is TGTGCCAGCAGCGTGGGACAGGTGGGCACAGATACGCAGTATTTT.

The chain has TRBV6-1 and TRBJ2-3, with 7 bases fitting TRBD1. Germline V CDR1 and CDR2: MNHNS, SASEGT. V was pared by 4 bases and J by 4 bases, with 8 bases of the junction left unmatched. CDR3 length equals 15 residues. Written as DNA, the CDR3 is TGTGCCAGCAGTGTGACAGGGTGGGTCGCAGATACGCAGTATTTT. Its protein product is CASSVTGWVADTQYF.

The chain uses TRBV5-6 and TRBJ2-1; TRBD2 agrees at 9 bases. The J segment lost 5 bases and the V segment lost 0 bases, leaving 9 bases of the junction unmatched. The CDR3 is made up of 17 amino acids. Germline-derived CDR1 and CDR2 are SGHDT and YYEEEE. This CDR3 is CASSLAPGVAGDNEQFF. Written as DNA, the CDR3 is TGTGCCAGCAGCTTGGCCCCGGGAGTAGCGGGGGACAATGAGCAGTTCTTC.

V is TRBV9 and J is TRBJ2-7; tentatively, D is TRBD2 (5 bases). Germline V gene lookup returns CDR1 SGDLS and CDR2 YYNGEE. This CDR3 has 15 residues. Trimming pared 2 bases from V and 2 bases from J, leaving 14 bases between. Here the CDR3 DNA reads TGTGCCAGCAGCGTTTATGACTACCCCCCCTACGAGCAGTACTTC. Amino acid sequence: CASSVYDYPPYEQYF.

The rearrangement links TRBV19 to TRBJ1-2; 8 bases map to TRBD1. V was clipped by 3 bases and J by 10 bases; unmatched bases: 13. From germline, CDR1 is LNHDA and CDR2 SQIVND (reference sequence). The CDR3 totals 15 residues. DNA for the CDR3: TGTGCCAGTAGTATTAACCTCGGGACAGGTGGATACTACACCTTC. Translation gives CASSINLGTGGYYTF.

V is TRBV29-1 and J is TRBJ1-1, with D possibly matching TRBD1 (5 bases). This CDR3 is built from 16 residues. The germline V and J ends were trimmed by 1 base and 1 base, with 16 bases remaining between them. Germline CDR1 SQVTM, CDR2 ANQGSEA. The CDR3 region is CSVEVPPGQRNTEAFF. The CDR3 region has the DNA TGCAGCGTTGAAGTACCCCCCGGACAAAGGAACACTGAAGCTTTCTTT. The full variable domain, its missing parts supplied by reference TRBV29-1 and TRBJ1-1, is SAVISQKPSRDICQRGTSLTIQCQVDSQVTMMFWYRQQPGQSLTLIATANQGSEATYESGFVIDKFPISRPNLTFSTLTVSNMSPEDSSIYLCSVEVPPGQRNTEAFFGQGTRLTVV.